A single count supports the clone carrying this TCR beta chain. The CDR3 consists of 15 residues. Germline values: CDR1 LNHDA, CDR2 SQIVND (reference sequence). V was pared by 4 bases and J by 1 base, with 12 bases between. This entry is derived from a study of blood T cell repertoires in COVID-19. Study details: Sites across the United States, Italy and Spain contributed samples from acute and convalescent COVID-19. In each case, the material was cDNA or gDNA derived from T cells, B-cell-depleted T cells, or PBMCs.

Using immunoSEQ multiplex PCR, the repertoire was profiled, and TCRdb retains in-frame clones only, with some absent. The table shows about 88,000 clones, with around 85% occurring only once. This sequence joins TRBV19 and TRBJ2-3; TRBD2 might be the D (5 bases). Material for sequencing was peripheral blood. The clonotype was recovered from an older woman with acute or convalescent COVID-19. The CDR3 DNA is TGTGCCAGTAGTACGGGCGGGCGGGGCACAGATACGCAGTATTTT. Its protein is CASSTGGRGTDTQYF.